This TCR beta chain is drawn from a study of blood T cell repertoires in COVID-19. At the level of the study: There were acute and convalescent COVID-19 samples, and they came from the United States, Italy and Spain.

This clone was picked up a small number of times. In the authors' workflow: Quantification of nucleated cells was approximated via reference gene primer amplification. The data were produced by immunoSEQ multiplex PCR, yet TCRdb's version contains in-frame clones alone and is incomplete. The D gene and trimming were derived from the DNA, and the V and J assignments and clone size from that table. Of 130,000 to 150,000 clones listed, roughly 82% are singletons. The CDR3 consists of 16 residues. Germline V gene data show CDR1 as LGHNA and CDR2 as YNFKEQ. Losses at the gene ends were 2 bases for V and 0 bases for J; bases not matched to a gene: 1.

V is TRBV4-2 and J is TRBJ2-1; TRBD2 aligns across 10 bases. The source material was peripheral blood. This clonotype was obtained from a man aged 55 to 70 with active or convalescent COVID-19. CDR3 protein: CASSQPSGSSYNEQFF. DNA of the CDR3: TGTGCCAGCAGCCAACCTAGCGGGAGCTCCTACAATGAGCAGTTCTTC.